The 32 T cell receptor beta chains reported below all come from one sample, sequenced in a study of Graves' ophthalmopathy and Graves' hyperthyroidism (dated by TCRdb to 2016 to 2019). The sequencer listed for this sample is Illumina HiSeq 2000. For repertoire sequencing, the TCR beta CDR3 regions were amplified from RNA transcripts. A first-round RT-PCR used HTBI primers with the Qiagen OneStep RT-PCR kit, followed by a second-round multiplex PCR, size selection and purification. The raw public data were reprocessed by TCRdb itself: fastp quality trimming at Q25, MiXCR clonotype calling, in-frame beta chains only. CDR3 protein duplicates are merged, each entry listing the most common genes and DNA. The sample has under 350,000 distinct CDR3 sequences on record, about a sixth of them singletons. The ten largest clones represent over 9% of the sample. Sequenced input: peripheral blood. The receptors were gathered from an adult man with Graves' ophthalmopathy.

This clonotype was seen ten or more times. V and J are TRBV11-2 and TRBJ1-1, with TRBD1 matching over 7 bases. V lost 5 bases, J lost 4 bases, and 7 bases stayed unmatched. The CDR3 is 14 residues long. Germline CDR1 is SGHAT and CDR2 is FQNNGV. CDR3 residues: CASSPGGQPTEAFF. CDR3 sequence (DNA): TGTGCCAGCAGCCCGGGGGGACAGCCCACTGAAGCTTTCTTT.

This clonotype has just a few counts. This chain joins TRBV4-1 and TRBJ2-7, with D perhaps TRBD2 (7 bases). Deletions cut 1 base from V and 0 bases from J, with 10 bases between. Germline values: CDR1 MGHRA, CDR2 YSYEKL. CDR3 size: 15 residues. The chain's CDR3 is CASSQAAGASYEQYF. CDR3 bases: TGCGCCAGCAGCCAAGCTGCGGGGGCCTCCTACGAGCAGTACTTC.

This clonotype has a count of ten or more. This chain connects TRBV5-1 to TRBJ2-2, with D possibly called TRBD1 or TRBD2 (5 bases each). The CDR3 runs to 16 residues. V shed 0 bases and J shed 1 base, with 10 bases lying between them. Germline CDR1 is SGHRS and CDR2 is YFSETQ. This CDR3 is CASSLERTQNTGELFF. The CDR3 nucleotides read TGCGCCAGCAGCTTGGAGCGGACACAGAACACCGGGGAGCTGTTTTTT.

Turning to this clonotype: At one boundary the junction diverges from the germline segment, which might be a read error. V gene TRBV28 combines with J gene TRBJ1-5, with D possibly being TRBD1 (6 bases). The germline gives CDR1 MDHEN, CDR2 SYDVKM. CDR3 length equals 15 residues. The DNA of the CDR3 is TGTGCCAGCAGCGAGGGAGGGGGGGGACGGAAGCCCCAGCACTTT. Amino acid sequence: CASSEGGGGRKPQHF.

The chain employs TRBV5-6 and TRBJ2-7; no reliable D call. The V end lost 1 base, the J end lost 1 base, and 9 bases lay between the germline ends. Per the germline V gene, CDR1 is SGHDT and CDR2 is YYEEEE. This CDR3 is built from 14 residues. CDR3 in amino acids: CASSLLRVSYEQYF. DNA for the CDR3: TGTGCCAGCAGCTTGCTACGGGTTTCCTACGAGCAGTACTTC. The full variable domain, rest sourced from reference TRBV5-6 and TRBJ2-7, is DAGVTQSPTHLIKTRGQQVTLRCSPKSGHDTVSWYQQALGQGPQFIFQYYEEEERQRGNFPDRFSGHQFPNYSSELNVNALLLGDSALYLCASSLLRVSYEQYFGPGTRLTVT.

This clonotype was seen many times. The rearrangement links TRBV20-1 to TRBJ2-7, with 14 nucleotides matching TRBD2. The CDR3 is 16 residues long. CDR1 and CDR2 from the germline V gene are DFQATT and SNEGSKA (reference sequence). Unmatched junction bases numbered 8, after V lost 3 bases and J lost 4 bases. The CDR3 here is CSARDRLAGGPYEQYF. As DNA, the CDR3 is TGCAGTGCTAGGGATAGACTAGCGGGAGGGCCTTACGAGCAGTACTTC.

The count of this clonotype is one. The chain couples TRBV6-1 to TRBJ2-5, with D perhaps matching TRBD1 (6 bases). CDR1 and CDR2 from the germline V gene are MNHNS and SASEGT. V dropped 6 bases and J dropped 6 bases, with 20 bases sitting between them. CDR3 length equals 15 residues. The CDR3 reads CASRRGRGDYKTQYF. In nucleotides, the CDR3 is TGTGCCAGCAGGAGGGGCAGGGGTGATTATAAGACCCAGTACTTC.

This clonotype was counted many times. V is TRBV20-1 and J is TRBJ2-5; 10 nucleotides line up with TRBD2. CDR3 length equals 15 residues. J was trimmed by 1 base and V by 1 base; bases with no gene match: 3. Germline V CDR1 and CDR2: DFQATT, SNEGSKA (reference sequence). The CDR3 nucleotides are TGCAGTGCTAGAGTGTCTAGCGGGGGCCAAGAGACCCAGTACTTC. This codes for CSARVSSGGQETQYF.

The CDR3 spells CASSPSPGTASNYGYTF. As DNA, the CDR3 is TGTGCCAGCTCACCATCTCCTGGGACAGCCTCTAACTATGGCTACACCTTC. V gene TRBV18 combines with J gene TRBJ1-2, with 7 bases fitting TRBD1. Germline assignment: CDR1 KGHSH and CDR2 LQKENI. The CDR3 has 17 amino acids. Losses at the gene ends were 2 bases for V and 0 bases for J; bases not matched to a gene: 9.

The gene calls are TRBV11-2 and TRBJ2-7; unclear D gene. Germline CDR1 and CDR2: SGHAT and FQNNGV. CDR3 length equals 14 residues. V shed 2 bases and J shed 4 bases, with 12 bases lying between them. The DNA for the CDR3 is TGTGCCAGCAGCTTAATGGGGTCTCCATACGAGCAGTACTTC. Its protein product is CASSLMGSPYEQYF.

The sample holds many counts of this clonotype. The rearrangement uses TRBV2 and TRBJ2-7; 7 nucleotides match TRBD1. CDR1 is SNHLY and CDR2 is FYNNEI in the germline V gene. With 8 bases clipped from V and 6 bases from J, the junction kept 10 bases outside the gene matches. This CDR3 region has 13 residues. The CDR3 is CASANGQAREQYF. The CDR3 DNA reads as TGTGCCAGCGCAAACGGACAGGCTCGCGAGCAGTACTTC.

This clonotype was counted at least ten times. J is TRBJ1-1 and V is TRBV19; maybe TRBD1 (6 bases). Germline V gene data show CDR1 as LNHDA and CDR2 as SQIVND (reference sequence). This CDR3 comprises 18 residues. Trimming cost V 4 bases and J 3 bases, with 24 bases left between them. The CDR3 is CASSKKTGSIGVDTEAFF. The CDR3 DNA is TGTGCCAGTAGTAAAAAGACAGGTTCCATTGGGGTCGACACTGAAGCTTTCTTT. The full variable domain, with the rest looked up from reference TRBV19 and TRBJ1-1, is DGGITQSPKYLFRKEGQNVTLSCEQNLNHDAMYWYRQDPGQGLRLIYYSQIVNDFQKGDIAEGYSVSREKKESFPLTVTSAQKNPTAFYLCASSKKTGSIGVDTEAFFGQGTRLTVV.

This clonotype was seen many times. The chain has TRBV19 and TRBJ2-7; 8 bases fit TRBD1. V trimming: 5 bases; J trimming: 7 bases; junction bases outside the gene matches: 7. CDR3 length equals 13 residues. Germline lookup yields CDR1 LNHDA and CDR2 SQIVND (reference sequence). CDR3 loop: CASSRQGAWEQYF. CDR3 in DNA: TGTGCCAGTAGTCGGCAGGGGGCTTGGGAGCAGTACTTC.

This clonotype was recorded many times. This sequence joins TRBV5-1 and TRBJ2-7; the match to TRBD2 covers 14 bases. The CDR3 is made up of 16 amino acids. J gave up 4 bases and V 4 bases, and 7 bases lay outside the gene matches. Germline CDR1 is SGHRS and CDR2 is YFSETQ. The CDR3 loop is CASSRGTSGGLYEQYF. DNA for the CDR3: TGCGCCAGCAGCCGTGGGACTAGCGGGGGCCTTTACGAGCAGTACTTC.

This clonotype has at least ten counts. V is TRBV19 and J is TRBJ1-1, with no clear D. V gave up 5 bases and J gave up 5 bases, with 15 bases separating them. Looked up from germline, CDR1 is LNHDA and CDR2 is SQIVND (reference sequence). The CDR3 has 14 residues. The CDR3 DNA sequence: TGTGCCAGTAGTCCGCAGGCACGTGGGACTGAAGCTTTCTTT. It is translated as CASSPQARGTEAFF.

The chain recombines TRBV6-1 with TRBJ2-7, with 7 bases that match TRBD1. The CDR3 is 15 residues long. CDR1 is MNHNS and CDR2 is SASEGT in the germline V gene. The junction had 11 bases not matched to a gene; V was cut back by 6 bases and J by 3 bases. CDR3 loop: CASSPGQGVIYEQYF. CDR3 bases: TGTGCCAGCAGCCCAGGCCAGGGGGTAATCTACGAGCAGTACTTC.

This clonotype has at least ten counts. V gene TRBV12-3 or TRBV12-4 combines with J gene TRBJ1-2, with unresolved D. The CDR3 spans 13 residues. The V gene lost 5 bases and the J gene lost 1 base, with 8 bases spanning the gap. The CDR3 DNA follows: TGTGCCAGCAGTCGGACGGATAACTATGGCTACACCTTC. Residues: CASSRTDNYGYTF.

This chain uses TRBV2 with TRBJ2-2, with 8 nucleotides matching TRBD2. J lost 6 bases, V lost 5 bases, and 5 bases had no gene match. The CDR3 covers 14 residues. Germline V lookup: CDR1 SNHLY, CDR2 FYNNEI. In DNA, the CDR3 is TGTGCCAGCAGTATTGGACTAGCCTCCGGGGAGCTGTTTTTT. It yields the protein CASSIGLASGELFF.

The chain joins TRBV29-1 to TRBJ2-5; D gene ambiguous. This CDR3 comprises 15 residues. Germline CDR1 is SQVTM and CDR2 is ANQGSEA. V lost 2 bases, J lost 9 bases, and 22 bases lay in between. CDR3 protein: CSVELGAQLTEAQYF. The DNA for the CDR3 is TGCAGCGTTGAACTGGGTGCTCAATTAACCGAGGCCCAGTACTTC.

This clonotype has at least ten counts. This rearrangement joins TRBV19 to TRBJ1-1; D is undetermined. The CDR3 has 14 residues. The germline V gene encodes CDR1 LNHDA and CDR2 SQIVND (reference sequence). The V and J ends lost 6 bases and 2 bases respectively, with 13 bases between them. The CDR3 DNA follows: TGTGCCAGTAGGAACTGGGCGAGTAACACTGAAGCTTTCTTT. Amino acids: CASRNWASNTEAFF.

There are many counts of this clonotype. The chain recombines TRBV10-3 with TRBJ2-2; D gene ambiguous. In germline, CDR1 is ENHRY, CDR2 SYGVKD. With 0 bases removed from V and 2 bases from J, the gap between germline ends came to 4 bases. The CDR3 runs to 14 residues. CDR3 sequence: CAISESGNTGELFF. As DNA, the CDR3 is TGTGCCATCAGTGAGTCGGGTAACACCGGGGAGCTGTTTTTT.

This clonotype was detected many times. The J gene is TRBJ2-7, the V gene TRBV25-1, with TRBD2 matching 10 bases. The germline V gene has CDR1 MGHDK and CDR2 SYGVNS. V was pared by 3 bases and J by 7 bases, with 6 bases of the junction left unmatched. The CDR3 totals 14 residues. CDR3 in amino acids: CASSDSSGGREQYF. The CDR3 DNA reads TGTGCCAGCAGTGATTCTAGCGGGGGTAGAGAGCAGTACTTC.

This clonotype was observed at least ten times. The chain employs TRBV6-1 and TRBJ2-2; 8 bases fit TRBD1. This CDR3 contains 16 residues. The V gene's germline CDR1 is MNHNS and CDR2 SASEGT. With 5 bases clipped from V and 4 bases from J, the junction kept 9 bases outside the gene matches. The chain's CDR3 is CASSPQGARVTGELFF. The CDR3 bases are TGTGCCAGCAGTCCCCAGGGGGCGCGGGTCACCGGGGAGCTGTTTTTT.

The chain couples TRBV11-2 to TRBJ1-6; the D gene is possibly TRBD1 (5 bases). Germline values: CDR1 SGHAT, CDR2 FQNNGV. V was cut by 5 bases and J by 8 bases, with 19 bases left in between. CDR3 length: 16 residues. The CDR3: CASSLRVPGIDSPLHF. The CDR3, as DNA: TGTGCCAGCAGCCTCCGCGTCCCAGGGATTGATTCACCCCTCCACTTT.

Many counts were recorded for this clonotype. V is TRBV12-3 or TRBV12-4 and J is TRBJ1-1, with 9 bases matching TRBD1. CDR3 length equals 14 residues. J gave up 4 bases and V 6 bases, and 6 bases lay outside the gene matches. CDR3 sequence reads: CASRRDREITEAFF. CDR3 nucleotide sequence: TGTGCCAGCAGACGGGACAGGGAAATCACTGAAGCTTTCTTT.

A few counts support this clonotype. The chain combines TRBV20-1 with TRBJ1-2; D not resolved. The germline V gene encodes CDR1 DFQATT and CDR2 SNEGSKA (reference sequence). The CDR3 runs to 10 residues. Trimming removed 0 bases at V and 13 bases at J, with 9 bases between. CDR3 coding DNA: TGCAGTGCTAGAGATCAGAGGCCCACCTTC. Protein: CSARDQRPTF.

In this sample, this clonotype turned up many times. At one end, the junction sequence differs from germline, possibly due to a read error. This rearrangement joins TRBV6-2 or TRBV6-3 to TRBJ2-7; 8 bases line up with TRBD1. Germline V gene lookup returns CDR1 MNHEY and CDR2 SVGEGT. This CDR3 is built from 16 residues. Here the CDR3 reads CASSYSSQGAAGEQYF. Here the CDR3 DNA reads TGTGCCAGCAGCTACTCGTCCCAGGGGGCGGCGGGGGAGCAGTACTTC.

This clonotype appeared many times. The chain has TRBV28 and TRBJ1-6, with 9 bases fitting TRBD1. This CDR3 contains 16 residues. The germline CDR1 and CDR2 sequences are MDHEN and SYDVKM. V shed 5 bases and J 7 bases; nucleotides not matched to a gene: 9. The CDR3 protein is CASSPLNRGLNSPLHF. DNA of the CDR3: TGTGCCAGCAGTCCCCTCAACAGGGGGCTGAATTCACCCCTCCACTTT.

This clonotype was seen many times. V usage is TRBV11-3 and J usage is TRBJ1-2; TRBD1 agrees at 7 bases. Germline trimming cut 2 bases from V and 1 base from J; bases unmatched to any gene: 7. Germline-derived CDR1 and CDR2 are SGHNT and YENEEA. There are 16 residues in the CDR3. CDR3 region: CASSLSTTGVNYGYTF. CDR3 bases: TGTGCCAGCAGCTTATCCACCACAGGGGTTAACTATGGCTACACCTTC.

At least ten counts were recorded for this clonotype. V usage is TRBV29-1 and J usage is TRBJ1-1; 7 bases are shared with TRBD1. Per germline, CDR1 SQVTM and CDR2 ANQGSEA. The ends lost 7 bases at V and 0 bases at J; junction bases unmatched: 2. The CDR3 loop spans 12 amino acids. The chain's CDR3 is CSGGQLNTEAFF. The CDR3 nucleotides are TGCAGCGGGGGACAGTTGAACACTGAAGCTTTCTTT. The whole variable domain, filled in from reference TRBV29-1 and TRBJ1-1, reads SAVISQKPSRDICQRGTSLTIQCQVDSQVTMMFWYRQQPGQSLTLIATANQGSEATYESGFVIDKFPISRPNLTFSTLTVSNMSPEDSSIYLCSGGQLNTEAFFGQGTRLTVV.

This clonotype was counted ten times or more. The chain has TRBV12-3 or TRBV12-4 and TRBJ1-5, with no clear D. The V end was cut by 8 bases, the J end by 0 bases, with 14 bases between. The CDR3 spans 15 residues. The CDR3 sequence: CASGKDFYSNQPQHF. CDR3 DNA: TGTGCCAGCGGAAAGGACTTTTATAGCAATCAGCCCCAGCATTTT.

This clonotype was counted at least ten times. CDR3 region: CASSNDGLAGGELFF. DNA for the CDR3: TGTGCCAGCAGTAACGACGGACTAGCCGGCGGGGAGCTGTTTTTT. This chain joins TRBV6-2 or TRBV6-3 and TRBJ2-2; 8 bases fit TRBD2. The CDR3 length is 15 residues. The trim removed 5 bases at V and 7 bases at J, leaving 9 bases unmatched. In germline, CDR1 is MNHEY, CDR2 SVGEGT.